The T cell receptor (beta chain) under discussion was sequenced for a study of blood T cell repertoires in COVID-19. CDR1 is SGHAT, CDR2 FQDESV, per germline (reference sequence). Trimming pared 3 bases from V and 2 bases from J, leaving 14 bases between. This CDR3 is built from 15 residues. Sequencing used immunoSEQ multiplex PCR; TCRdb keeps in-frame clones, though not all of them. The table has 150,000 to 200,000 clones, 82% seen once. Sequencing was carried out using peripheral blood. The sequence was collected from a woman in her 30s with acute or convalescent COVID-19. The rearrangement uses TRBV11-1 and TRBJ2-7; possibly TRBD1 for D (6 bases). Here the CDR3 DNA reads TGTGCCAGCAGCTTGTCAGACGGACAGACCTACGAGCAGTACTTC. Amino acid sequence: CASSLSDGQTYEQYF. Looking up the rest from reference TRBV11-1 and TRBJ2-7 gives the full variable domain: EAEVAQSPRYKITEKSQAVAFWCDPISGHATLYWYRQILGQGPELLVQFQDESVVDDSQLPKDRFSAERLKGVDSTLKIQPAELGDSAMYLCASSLSDGQTYEQYFGPGTRLTVT.